The following is a T cell receptor (beta chain) sequence with its context. What it binds is unknown. The assay was immunoSEQ multiplex PCR, and TCRdb's table has in-frame clones only and misses some. The sample holds about 390,000 clones, approximately 91% seen once. The data stem from a study of Ad26.COV2.S vaccination and SARS-CoV-2 variants. Study as a whole: In the study, Ad26.COV2.S was injected intramuscularly once, or twice 56 days apart.

This CDR3 is 13 amino acids long. Looked up from germline, CDR1 is KGHSH and CDR2 is LQKENI. V gave up 6 bases and J gave up 5 bases, with 10 bases separating them. Study observations and caveats: Reported post-vaccination CD8+ and CD4+ T cell responses to spike showed substantial breadth. Participants given vaccine showed non-spike TCR breadth similar to that of placebo recipients.

The treatment was: some 20 received Ad26.COV2.S at low or high dose, single or two shots; about 5 received placebo; per-sample allocation not given. Specimens were obtained on day 63 following the first vaccine or placebo injection. Whoever gave the sample was an adult aged 18-55 years in Boston. The rearrangement links TRBV18 to TRBJ1-4; D uncertain. The sample consisted of peripheral blood, taken in a trial of Ad26.COV2.S vaccine versus placebo. This clonotype was obtained from a person aged 18-65 years who received the Ad26.COV2.S COVID-19 vaccine or a placebo. Here the CDR3 reads CASSSTRNEKLFF. CDR3 DNA: TGTGCCAGCTCGTCGACTCGAAATGAAAAACTGTTTTTT.